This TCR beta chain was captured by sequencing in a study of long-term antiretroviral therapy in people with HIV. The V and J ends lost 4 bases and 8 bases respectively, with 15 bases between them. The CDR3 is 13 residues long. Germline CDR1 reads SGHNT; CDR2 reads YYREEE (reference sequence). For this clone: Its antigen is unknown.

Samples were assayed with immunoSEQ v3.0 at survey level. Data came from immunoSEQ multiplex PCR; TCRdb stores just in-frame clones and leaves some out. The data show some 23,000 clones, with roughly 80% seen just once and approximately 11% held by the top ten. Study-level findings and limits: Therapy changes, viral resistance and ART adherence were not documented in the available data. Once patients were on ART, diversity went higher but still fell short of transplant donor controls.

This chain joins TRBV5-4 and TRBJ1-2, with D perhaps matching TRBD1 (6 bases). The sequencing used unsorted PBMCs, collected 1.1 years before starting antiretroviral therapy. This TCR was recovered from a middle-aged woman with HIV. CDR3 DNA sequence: TGTGCCAGCAGCCCGGGGGGCTCCCGGGGCTACACCTTC. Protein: CASSPGGSRGYTF. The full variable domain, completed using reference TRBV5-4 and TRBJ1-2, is ETGVTQSPTHLIKTRGQQVTLRCSSQSGHNTVSWYQQALGQGPQFIFQYYREEENGRGNFPPRFSGLQFPNYSSELNVNALELDDSALYLCASSPGGSRGYTFGSGTRLTVV.